The sequence of this T cell receptor (beta chain) was determined in a study of T cell responses to AZD1222 COVID-19 vaccine. Study-level points and caveats: Baseline seropositivity characterized only a handful of AZD1222 recipients.

Germline V gene sequence: CDR1 MNHEY, CDR2 SVGEGT. This CDR3 has 13 amino acids. V was shortened by 2 bases and J by 11 bases, with 15 bases between the two germline ends. Doses given second, at about 4 or about 12 weeks, were pooled. Regarding this clone: Its specificity is unknown.

The table came from immunoSEQ multiplex PCR; TCRdb's copy has only in-frame clones and leaves some out. The table lists fewer than 200,000 clones, about 88% of them singletons, with around 26% in the top ten. The TCR comes from an adult who received the AZD1222 COVID-19 vaccine. The rearrangement links TRBV6-2 or TRBV6-3 to TRBJ1-1; D call uncertain. Sequenced material: peripheral blood, taken 28 days after the second AZD1222 dose. CDR3 in amino acids: CASSYGGQMVAFF. CDR3 bases: TGTGCCAGCAGTTACGGAGGGCAGATGGTTGCTTTCTTT.